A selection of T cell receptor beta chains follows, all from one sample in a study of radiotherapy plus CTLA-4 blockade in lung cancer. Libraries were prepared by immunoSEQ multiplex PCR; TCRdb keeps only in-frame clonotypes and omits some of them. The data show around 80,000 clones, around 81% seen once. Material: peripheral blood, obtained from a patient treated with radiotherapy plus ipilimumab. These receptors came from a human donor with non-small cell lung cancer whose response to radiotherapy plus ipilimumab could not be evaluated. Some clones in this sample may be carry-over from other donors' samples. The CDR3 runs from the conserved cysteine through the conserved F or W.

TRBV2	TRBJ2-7	CASTGGNEQYF
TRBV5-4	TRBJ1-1	CASSLDRNTEAFF
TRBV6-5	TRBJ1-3	CASSFQGDSSGNTIYF
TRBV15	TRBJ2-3	CATSRVGAGDTQYF
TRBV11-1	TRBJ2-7	CASSLRQSSYEQYF
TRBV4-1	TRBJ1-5	CASSQDAGQLYSNQPQHF
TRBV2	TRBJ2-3	CASSEGGTGSDTQYF
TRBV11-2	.	CASSSRTDLYEQYF
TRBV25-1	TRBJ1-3	CASSVREAGNTIYF
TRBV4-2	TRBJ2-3	CASSQGTSGSTDTQYF
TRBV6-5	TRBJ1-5	CASSYPGQMPAQPQHF
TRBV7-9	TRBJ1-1	CASSLHRTVRVEAFF
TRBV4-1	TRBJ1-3	CASSQKGVWNTIYF
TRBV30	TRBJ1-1	CAWRTGGIGTEAFF
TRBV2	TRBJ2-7	CASSVDIASYEQYF
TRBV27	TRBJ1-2	CASSPSPGQIYGYTF
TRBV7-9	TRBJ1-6	CASSLVSGSGNSPLHF
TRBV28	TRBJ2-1	CASSSGYKNEQFF
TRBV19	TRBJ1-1	CASSIFVGGGRMNTEAFF
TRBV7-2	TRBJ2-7	CASRRDIYEQYF
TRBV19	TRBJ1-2	CASSNGVNYGYTF
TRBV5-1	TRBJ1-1	CASSLVGQGEAFF
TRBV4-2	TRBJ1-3	CASSQAEAAGNTIYF
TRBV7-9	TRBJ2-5	CASSPRQGQETQYF
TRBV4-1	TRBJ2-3	CASSQDRGEVTDTQYF
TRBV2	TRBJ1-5	CASSDRQSNQPQHF
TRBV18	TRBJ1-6	CASSPRPGGYNSPLHF
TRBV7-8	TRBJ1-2	CASSTSGKNYGYTF
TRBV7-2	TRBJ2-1	CASRLVGTGKPNEQFF
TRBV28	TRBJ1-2	CASSPWTGGSTF
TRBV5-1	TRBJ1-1	CASSRERGEAFF
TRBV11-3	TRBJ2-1	CASSLSIYNEQFF
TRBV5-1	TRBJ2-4	CASSLGGQGADIQYF
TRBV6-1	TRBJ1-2	CASTPPGTAYGYTF
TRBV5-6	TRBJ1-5	CASSLGDQPQHF
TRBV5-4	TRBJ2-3	CASSLATSGGANTQYF
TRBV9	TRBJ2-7	CASSVGFVDSFSEQYF
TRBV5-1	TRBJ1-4	CASSLSGVNEKLFF
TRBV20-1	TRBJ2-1	CSGRTGSEQFF
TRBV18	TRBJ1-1	CASSRGAGVNTEAFF